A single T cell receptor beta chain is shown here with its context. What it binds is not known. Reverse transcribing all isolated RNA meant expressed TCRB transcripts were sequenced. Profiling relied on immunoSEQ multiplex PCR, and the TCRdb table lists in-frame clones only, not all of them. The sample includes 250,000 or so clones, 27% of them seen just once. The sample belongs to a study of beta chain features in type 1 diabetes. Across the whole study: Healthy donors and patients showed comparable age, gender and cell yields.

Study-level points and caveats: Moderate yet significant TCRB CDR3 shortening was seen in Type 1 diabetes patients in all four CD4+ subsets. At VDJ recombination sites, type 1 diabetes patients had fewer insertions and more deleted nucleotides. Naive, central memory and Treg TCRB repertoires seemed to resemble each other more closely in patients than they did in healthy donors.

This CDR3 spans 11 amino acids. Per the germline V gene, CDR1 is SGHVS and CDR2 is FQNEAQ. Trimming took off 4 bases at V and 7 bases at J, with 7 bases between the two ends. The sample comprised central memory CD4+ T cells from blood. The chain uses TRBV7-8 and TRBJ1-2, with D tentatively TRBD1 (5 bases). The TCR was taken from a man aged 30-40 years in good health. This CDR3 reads CASSSTVGYTF. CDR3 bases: TGTGCCAGCAGCTCGACAGTTGGCTACACCTTC.